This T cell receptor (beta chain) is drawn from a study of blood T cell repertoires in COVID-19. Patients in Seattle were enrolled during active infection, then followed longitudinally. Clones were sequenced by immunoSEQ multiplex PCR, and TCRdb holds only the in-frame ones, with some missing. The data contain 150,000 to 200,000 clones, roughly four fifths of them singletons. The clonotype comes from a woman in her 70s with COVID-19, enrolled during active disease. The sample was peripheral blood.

CDR3 DNA sequence: TGTGCCAGCAGCCCCCGCCCTAGCGGGTCGACAGATACGCAGTATTTT. Translation gives CASSPRPSGSTDTQYF. The chain links TRBV4-2 to TRBJ2-3; 8 nucleotides match TRBD2. This CDR3 spans 16 amino acids. Germline lookup yields CDR1 LGHNA and CDR2 YNFKEQ. V gave up 4 bases and J gave up 3 bases; unmatched junction bases: 9.